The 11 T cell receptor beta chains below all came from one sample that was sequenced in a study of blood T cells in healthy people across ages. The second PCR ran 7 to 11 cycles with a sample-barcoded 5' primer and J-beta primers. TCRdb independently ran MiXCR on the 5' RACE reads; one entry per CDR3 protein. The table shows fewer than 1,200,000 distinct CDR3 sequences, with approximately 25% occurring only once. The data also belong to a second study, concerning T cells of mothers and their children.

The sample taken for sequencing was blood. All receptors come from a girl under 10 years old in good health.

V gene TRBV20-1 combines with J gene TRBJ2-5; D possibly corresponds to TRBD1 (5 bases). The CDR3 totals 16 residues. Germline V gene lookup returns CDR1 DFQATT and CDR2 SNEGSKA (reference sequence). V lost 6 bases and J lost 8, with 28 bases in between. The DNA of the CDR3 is TGCAGTGCCCTGAACTCAAAACAGGAGTTCCACGTAACCCAGTACTTC. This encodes CSALNSKQEFHVTQYF.

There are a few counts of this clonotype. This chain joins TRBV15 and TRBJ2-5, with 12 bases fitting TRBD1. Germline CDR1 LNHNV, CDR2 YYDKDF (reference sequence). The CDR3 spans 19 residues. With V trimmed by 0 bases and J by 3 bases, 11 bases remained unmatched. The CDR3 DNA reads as TGTGCCACCAGCAGAGATCCCGGGACAGGGGGCGCAGGAAAAGAGACCCAGTACTTC. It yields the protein CATSRDPGTGGAGKETQYF.

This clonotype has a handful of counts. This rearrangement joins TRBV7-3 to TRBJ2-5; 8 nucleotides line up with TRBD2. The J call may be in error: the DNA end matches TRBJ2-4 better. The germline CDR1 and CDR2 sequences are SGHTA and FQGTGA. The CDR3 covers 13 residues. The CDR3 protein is CASSTHGGDIQYF. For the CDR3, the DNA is TGTGCCAGCAGCACTCACGGGGGGGACATTCAGTACTTC.

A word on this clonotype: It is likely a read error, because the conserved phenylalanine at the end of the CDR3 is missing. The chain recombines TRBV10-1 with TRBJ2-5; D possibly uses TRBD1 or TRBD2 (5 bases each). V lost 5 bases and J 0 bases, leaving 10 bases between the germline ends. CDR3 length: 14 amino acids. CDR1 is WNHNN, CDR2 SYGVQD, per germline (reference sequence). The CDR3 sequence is CASSLGPNQETQYL. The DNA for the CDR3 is TGCGCCAGCAGTTTGGGACCGAACCAAGAGACCCAGTACTTG.

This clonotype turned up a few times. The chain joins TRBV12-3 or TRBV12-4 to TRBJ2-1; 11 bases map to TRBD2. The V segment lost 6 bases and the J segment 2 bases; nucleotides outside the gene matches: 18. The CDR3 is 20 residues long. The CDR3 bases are TGTGCCAGCAGCCCCGACCGGGACGGTGTACTAGCGGGGGCCTACAATGAGCAGTTCTTC. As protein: CASSPDRDGVLAGAYNEQFF.

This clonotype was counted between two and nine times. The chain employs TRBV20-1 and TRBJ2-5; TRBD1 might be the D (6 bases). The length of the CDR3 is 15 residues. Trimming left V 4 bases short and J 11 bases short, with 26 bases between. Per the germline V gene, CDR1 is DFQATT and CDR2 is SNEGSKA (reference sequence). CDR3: CSAIHPGHSAAQQYF. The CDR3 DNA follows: TGCAGTGCTATTCACCCGGGACATAGTGCAGCCCAGCAGTACTTC.

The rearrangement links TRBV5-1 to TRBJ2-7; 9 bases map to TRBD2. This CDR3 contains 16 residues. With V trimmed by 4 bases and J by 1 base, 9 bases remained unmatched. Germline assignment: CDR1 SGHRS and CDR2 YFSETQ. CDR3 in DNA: TGCGCCAGCAGCGGGGAAGCGGGAGGCTTTTCCTACGAGCAGTACTTC. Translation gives CASSGEAGGFSYEQYF.

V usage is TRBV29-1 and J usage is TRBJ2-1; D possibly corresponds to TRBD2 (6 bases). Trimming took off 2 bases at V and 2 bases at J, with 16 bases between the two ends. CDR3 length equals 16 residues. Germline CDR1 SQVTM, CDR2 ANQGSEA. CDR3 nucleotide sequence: TGCAGCGTTGAATACTCCCGGGGCGGGACCTACAATGAGCAGTTCTTC. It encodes CSVEYSRGGTYNEQFF.

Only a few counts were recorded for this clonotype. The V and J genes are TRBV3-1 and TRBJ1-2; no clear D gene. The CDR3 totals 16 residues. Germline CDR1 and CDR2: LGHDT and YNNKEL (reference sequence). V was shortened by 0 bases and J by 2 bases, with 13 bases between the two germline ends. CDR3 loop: CASSQDLGSVNYGYTF. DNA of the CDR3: TGTGCCAGCAGCCAAGACTTGGGGTCAGTGAACTATGGCTACACCTTC.

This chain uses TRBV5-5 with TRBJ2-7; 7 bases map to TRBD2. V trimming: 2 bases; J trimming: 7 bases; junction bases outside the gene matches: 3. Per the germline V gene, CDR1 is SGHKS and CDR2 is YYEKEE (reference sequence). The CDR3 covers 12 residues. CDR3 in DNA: TGTGCCAGCAGCTTATGGGAGGGGGAGCAGTACTTC. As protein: CASSLWEGEQYF. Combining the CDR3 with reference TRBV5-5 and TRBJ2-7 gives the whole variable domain DAGVTQSPTHLIKTRGQQVTLRCSPISGHKSVSWYQQVLGQGPQFIFQYYEKEERGRGNFPDRFSARQFPNYSSELNVNALLLGDSALYLCASSLWEGEQYFGPGTRLTVT.

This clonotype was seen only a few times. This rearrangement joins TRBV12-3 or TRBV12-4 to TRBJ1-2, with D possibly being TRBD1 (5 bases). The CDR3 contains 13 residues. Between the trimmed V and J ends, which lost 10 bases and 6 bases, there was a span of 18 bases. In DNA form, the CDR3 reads TGTGCCATCGCTACATACGCGGGGGATGGCTACACCTTC. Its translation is CAIATYAGDGYTF.